This T cell receptor (beta chain) is drawn from a study of molecular identifiers for immune sequencing clone quantification. CDR3 length equals 14 residues. The ends were cut back, 7 bases at V and 1 base at J, with 12 bases in the middle. Generation of bulk TCR libraries relied on previously described methods and listed TCR primers. TCRdb used MiXCR to reprocess the PCR reads, holding one entry per CDR3 protein. This sample has about 640,000 distinct CDR3 sequences, with about 20% found just once. Study findings and constraints: One cell's worth of spiked Jurkat TCR RNA was reportedly detectable among roughly 1 million naive cells.

With regard to this clonotype: No antigen is known for it.

Investigators produced naive CD8 libraries from around 20,000 to 1,000,000 sorted cells, drawing on 10%, 30% or 50% RNA. The authors sorted naive CD8 T cells as CD8+CD4-CCR7+CD45RA+. The chain employs TRBV12-3 or TRBV12-4 and TRBJ2-3; weak D call: TRBD2 (5 bases). Sequenced sample: naive CD8+ T cells from blood, with Jurkat cell RNA spiked in. Indicated subset: FACS-sorted CD8+CD4-CCR7+CD45RA+ naive T cells. The TCR was taken from a human donor in good health. Some libraries in this study had Jurkat cell RNA spiked in. The CDR3 loop is CASNPNGGTDTQYF. The DNA for the CDR3 is TGTGCCAGCAATCCCAACGGGGGCACAGATACGCAGTATTTT.